This is a list of T cell receptor beta chains from one sample in a study of blood T cell repertoires in COVID-19. Libraries were prepared by immunoSEQ multiplex PCR; TCRdb keeps only in-frame clonotypes and omits some of them. The sample has about 73,000 clones; 84% are singletons. The sequencing sample was made of peripheral blood. Receptors originate from a human donor in a cohort sampled during active COVID-19. Both conserved end residues are part of each CDR3. A D gene is named only where the DNA matches it firmly. Clone size is stated in some rows and not others, as once, few, many or a class when expanded.

TRBD1	TRBJ1-4	once	TRBV4-1	CASSQVNRGGIKLFF	TGCGCCAGCAGCCAAGTGAACAGGGGTGGAATAAAACTGTTTTTT
.	TRBJ1-6	once	TRBV15	CATSRGNSRHSPLHF	TGTGCCACCAGCAGAGGCAACTCTAGGCATTCACCCCTCCACTTT
.	TRBJ2-1	.	TRBV27	CASSFPGTLMNEQFF	TGTGCCAGCAGTTTCCCCGGGACTCTTATGAATGAGCAGTTCTTC
TRBD2	TRBJ2-1	.	TRBV11-3	CASTPTSGGYNEQFF	TGTGCCAGCACACCCACTAGCGGGGGTTACAATGAGCAGTTCTTC
TRBD1	TRBJ1-2	.	TRBV5-1	CASTQGSGTGLLGGYTF	TGCGCCAGCACCCAGGGGTCCGGGACAGGGCTTCTAGGTGGCTACACCTTC
.	TRBJ1-5	once	TRBV6-5	CASRPDSRGNQPQHF	TGTGCCAGCAGGCCCGATAGCAGGGGCAATCAGCCCCAGCATTTT
TRBD2	TRBJ2-2	.	TRBV13	CASSLAGLAGGRVTGELFF	TGTGCCAGCAGCTTAGCGGGACTAGCGGGGGGGCGCGTCACCGGGGAGCTGTTTTTT
.	TRBJ2-3	.	TRBV19	CASSLSGGWSTDTQYF	TGTGCCAGTAGCCTCAGTGGAGGGTGGTCCACAGATACGCAGTATTTT
.	TRBJ1-2	.	TRBV11-3	CASSSPRGRANYGYTF	TGTGCCAGCAGCTCCCCCCGTGGGAGAGCTAACTATGGCTACACCTTC
TRBD2	TRBJ2-5	.	TRBV7-3	CASSLTGGAPETQYF	TGTGCCAGCAGCTTAACCGGGGGGGCCCCAGAGACCCAGTACTTC
TRBD1	TRBJ2-1	.	TRBV7-9	CASSLGQGAMDEQFF	TGTGCCAGCAGCCTGGGACAGGGGGCAATGGATGAGCAGTTCTTC
.	TRBJ1-1	.	TRBV11-2	CASSLGQFNTEAFF	TGTGCCAGCAGCTTAGGTCAGTTCAACACTGAAGCTTTCTTT
.	TRBJ2-5	.	TRBV5-4	CASSLGVQGLETQYF	TGTGCCAGCAGCCTGGGGGTGCAGGGCCTTGAGACCCAGTACTTC
.	TRBJ2-3	.	TRBV11-3	CASSFNRGTDTQYF	TGTGCCAGCAGCTTCAACAGGGGCACAGATACGCAGTATTTT
.	TRBJ2-2	.	TRBV5-1	CASSQRDISATGELFF	TGCGCCAGCAGCCAGCGGGACATTTCGGCGACCGGGGAGCTGTTTTTT
.	TRBJ2-3	once	TRBV7-4	CAAGGYNTDTQYF	TGTGCCGCCGGCGGGTACAACACAGATACGCAGTATTTT
.	TRBJ1-4	.	TRBV7-9	CASSTGGASNEKLFF	TGTGCCAGCAGCACCGGAGGGGCCTCTAATGAAAAACTGTTTTTT
TRBD1	TRBJ2-5	.	TRBV5-4	CASSSDGQGGFETQYF	TGTGCCAGCAGTTCCGATGGACAGGGAGGTTTCGAGACCCAGTACTTC
TRBD2	TRBJ2-5	.	TRBV5-1	CASSPRWTSGPHETQYF	TGCGCCAGCAGCCCACGCTGGACTAGCGGGCCCCACGAGACCCAGTACTTC
.	TRBJ1-4	.	TRBV9	CASSVSPTANEKLFF	TGTGCCAGCAGCGTAAGCCCGACAGCTAATGAAAAACTGTTTTTT
.	TRBJ2-7	.	TRBV27	CASSLSAGRYEQYF	TGTGCCAGCAGTTTATCCGCAGGGCGTTACGAGCAGTACTTC
TRBD2	TRBJ2-3	.	TRBV6-1	CASSDPGLARDTQYF	TGTGCCAGCAGTGACCCGGGACTAGCAAGGGATACGCAGTATTTT
TRBD1	TRBJ1-5	.	TRBV5-1	CASSPRTGRDQPQHF	TGCGCCAGCAGCCCAAGGACAGGCCGGGATCAGCCCCAGCATTTT
TRBD1	TRBJ1-1	.	TRBV7-8	CASSLDRGATEAFF	TGTGCCAGCAGCTTAGACAGGGGCGCCACTGAAGCTTTCTTT
.	TRBJ1-2	.	TRBV25-1	CASSEYGEENYGYTF	TGTGCCAGCAGTGAATATGGGGAGGAAAACTATGGCTACACCTTC
.	TRBJ2-7	.	TRBV3-1/TRBV3-2	CASSQVWGEAYEQYF	TGTGCCAGCAGCCAAGTCTGGGGGGAGGCCTACGAGCAGTACTTC
TRBD2	TRBJ2-3	.	TRBV7-2	CASSLARTSATDTQYF	TGTGCCAGCAGTTTAGCTCGGACTAGCGCGACAGATACGCAGTATTTT
.	TRBJ2-2	.	TRBV9	CASSTPTSNTGELFF	TGTGCCAGCAGCACCCCGACTTCGAACACCGGGGAGCTGTTTTTT
.	TRBJ2-2	.	TRBV7-3	CASSSEPTGELFF	TGTGCCAGCAGCTCTGAGCCCACCGGGGAGCTGTTTTTT
.	TRBJ1-5	.	TRBV27	CASSSRGRVGGNQPQHF	TGTGCCAGCAGTTCGAGAGGCAGGGTGGGGGGGAATCAGCCCCAGCATTTT
TRBD1	TRBJ1-1	.	TRBV4-2	CASSQPTGARDAFF	TGTGCCAGCAGCCAACCGACAGGGGCGAGGGATGCTTTCTTT
.	TRBJ2-1	.	TRBV6-5	CASSYSGSGREQFF	TGTGCCAGCAGTTACTCTGGTAGCGGCCGTGAGCAGTTCTTC
.	TRBJ2-1	.	TRBV19	CASSRAITINEQFF	TGTGCCAGTAGTAGAGCCATCACTATCAATGAGCAGTTCTTC
.	TRBJ1-1	.	TRBV6-6	CASSYQGMDTEAFF	TGTGCCAGCAGTTATCAGGGAATGGACACTGAAGCTTTCTTT
.	TRBJ2-2	.	TRBV6-6	CASTLTPGELFF	TGTGCCAGCACTCTTACTCCCGGGGAGCTGTTTTTT
TRBD1	TRBJ2-5	.	TRBV9	CASSGTGGRETQYF	TGTGCCAGCAGCGGGACAGGGGGGCGAGAGACCCAGTACTTC
TRBD2	TRBJ2-1	.	TRBV7-6	CASSSMLAGGHNEQFF	TGTGCCAGCAGCTCGATGCTAGCGGGGGGGCACAATGAGCAGTTCTTC
.	TRBJ2-5	.	TRBV7-2	CASKAGPPPGAQYF	TGTGCCAGCAAGGCCGGGCCTCCCCCCGGGGCCCAGTACTTC
.	TRBJ1-4	.	TRBV4-1	CASSQDSGTNEKLFF	TGCGCCAGCAGCCAAGATTCAGGGACTAATGAAAAACTGTTTTTT
TRBD1	TRBJ2-4	.	TRBV6-1	CASSEAWDRGSIQYF	TGTGCCAGCAGTGAAGCTTGGGACAGGGGGTCGATTCAGTACTTC
TRBD1	TRBJ1-5	.	TRBV19	CASSIDRGDPQHF	TGTGCCAGTAGCATAGACAGGGGGGATCCCCAGCATTTT
.	TRBJ1-3	.	TRBV4-1	CASSPPGIPSGNTIYF	TGCGCCAGCAGCCCCCCGGGGATCCCCTCTGGAAACACCATATATTTT
TRBD1	TRBJ2-7	.	TRBV9	CASTPGQAAYEQYF	TGTGCCAGCACCCCTGGACAGGCCGCCTACGAGCAGTACTTC
TRBD1	TRBJ2-7	few	TRBV2	CASSGGETGGTYEQYF	TGTGCCAGCAGTGGGGGCGAGACAGGGGGCACCTACGAGCAGTACTTC
.	TRBJ1-1	.	TRBV5-1	CASSLNTGLGNTEAFF	TGCGCCAGCAGCTTGAACACAGGGCTTGGTAACACTGAAGCTTTCTTT
.	TRBJ2-7	.	TRBV18	CASSPTGPPEQYF	TGTGCCAGCTCACCAACAGGGCCCCCCGAGCAGTACTTC